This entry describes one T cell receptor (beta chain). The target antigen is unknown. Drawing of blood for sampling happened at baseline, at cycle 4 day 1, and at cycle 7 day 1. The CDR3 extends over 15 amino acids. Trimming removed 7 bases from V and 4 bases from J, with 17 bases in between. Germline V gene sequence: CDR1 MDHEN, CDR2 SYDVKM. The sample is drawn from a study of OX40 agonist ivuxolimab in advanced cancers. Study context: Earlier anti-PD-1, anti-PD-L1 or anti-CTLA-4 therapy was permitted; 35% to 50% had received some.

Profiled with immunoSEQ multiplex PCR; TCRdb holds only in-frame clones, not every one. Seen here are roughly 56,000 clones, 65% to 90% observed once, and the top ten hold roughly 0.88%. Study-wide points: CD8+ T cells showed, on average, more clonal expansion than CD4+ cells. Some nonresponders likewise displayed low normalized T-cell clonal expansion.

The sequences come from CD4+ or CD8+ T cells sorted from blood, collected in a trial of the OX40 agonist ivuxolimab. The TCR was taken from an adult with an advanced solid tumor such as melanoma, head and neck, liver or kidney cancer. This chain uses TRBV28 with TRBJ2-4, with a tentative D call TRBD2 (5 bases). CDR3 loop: CASTSARGPKNIQYF. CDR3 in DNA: TGTGCCAGCACCTCGGCCCGAGGGCCGAAAAACATTCAGTACTTC.